Below, one T cell receptor (beta chain) is given with its context. The entry originates in a study of shared clonotypes between healthy human individuals. Sequencing used immunoSEQ multiplex PCR; TCRdb keeps in-frame clones, though not all of them. The repertoire holds a few million clones, with 93% as singletons. Looked up from germline, CDR1 is SQVTM and CDR2 is ANQGSEA. The CDR3 is 13 amino acids. Naive CD8 populations comprised CD45RO-negative cells positively selected for CCR7, excluding terminally differentiated effector memory CD45RA+ cells. Sequenced sample: naive CD8+ T cells from PBMCs. The receptor's source is a man aged 18-30 years in good health. Some clones in this sample may be carry-over from other donors' samples. The chain has TRBV29-1 and TRBJ2-5; no clear D. The J call may be incorrect, as the DNA end agrees better with TRBJ2-7. The DNA of the CDR3 is TGCAGCGTTGAACTGGTAGATACCTACGAGCAGTACTTC. This gives the protein CSVELVDTYEQYF.